This TCR beta chain was documented in a study of post-analysis software for immune sequencing data. Study-wide results and caveats: With TRBV5-6, TRBV5-1 and TRBV20-1 included, five TRBV segments were more frequent in patients than in controls.

As regards this clonotype: Its antigen is as yet unknown.

The authors incorporated unique molecular identifiers into the TCR beta cDNA libraries. TCRdb redid the calling of the PCR reads with MiXCR, one entry per CDR3 protein. The sample has roughly 400,000 distinct CDR3 sequences; more than 30% are singletons. Trimming took off 3 bases at V and 3 bases at J, with 14 bases between the two ends. CDR1 and CDR2 (germline): DFQATT, SNEGSKA (reference sequence). The CDR3 extends over 14 amino acids. The rearrangement uses TRBV20-1 and TRBJ1-2; perhaps TRBD1 as D (5 bases). Sequencing was done on a sample of blood. The receptor was derived from a girl aged 2 to 9 with multiple sclerosis. The chain's CDR3 is CSASDRDVDYGYTF. In nucleotides, the CDR3 is TGCAGTGCTAGCGACCGGGACGTGGACTATGGCTACACCTTC.